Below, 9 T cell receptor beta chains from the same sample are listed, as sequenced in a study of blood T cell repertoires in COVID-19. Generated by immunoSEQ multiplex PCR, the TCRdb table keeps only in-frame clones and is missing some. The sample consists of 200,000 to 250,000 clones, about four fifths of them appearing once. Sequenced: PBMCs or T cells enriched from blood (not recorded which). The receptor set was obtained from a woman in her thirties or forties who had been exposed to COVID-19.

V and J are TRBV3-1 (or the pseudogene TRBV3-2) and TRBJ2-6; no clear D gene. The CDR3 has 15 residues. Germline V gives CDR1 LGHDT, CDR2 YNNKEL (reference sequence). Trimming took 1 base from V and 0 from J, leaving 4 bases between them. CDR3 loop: CASSQVDSGANVLTF. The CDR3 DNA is TGTGCCAGCAGCCAAGTAGACTCTGGGGCCAACGTCCTGACTTTC.

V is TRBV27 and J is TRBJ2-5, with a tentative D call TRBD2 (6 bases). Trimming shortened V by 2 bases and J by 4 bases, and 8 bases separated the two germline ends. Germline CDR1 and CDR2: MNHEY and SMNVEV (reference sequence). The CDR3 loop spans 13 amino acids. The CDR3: CASSLRRGETQYF. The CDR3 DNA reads TGTGCCAGCAGTTTAAGGCGGGGAGAGACCCAGTACTTC.

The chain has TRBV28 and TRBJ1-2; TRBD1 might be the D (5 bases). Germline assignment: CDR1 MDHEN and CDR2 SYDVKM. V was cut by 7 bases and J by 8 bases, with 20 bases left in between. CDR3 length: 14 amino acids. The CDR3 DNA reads TGTGCCAGCACCCTGTTGAGCGTAGGGGCCGGCTACACCTTC. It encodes CASTLLSVGAGYTF.

DNA for the CDR3: TGTGCCAGCAGCAGAGCGTCTGGCTATGGCTACACCTTC. Protein sequence: CASSRASGYGYTF. This chain joins TRBV12-3 or TRBV12-4 and TRBJ1-2; D gene uncertain. Trimming took 6 bases from V and 4 from J, leaving 12 bases between them. There are 13 residues in the CDR3.

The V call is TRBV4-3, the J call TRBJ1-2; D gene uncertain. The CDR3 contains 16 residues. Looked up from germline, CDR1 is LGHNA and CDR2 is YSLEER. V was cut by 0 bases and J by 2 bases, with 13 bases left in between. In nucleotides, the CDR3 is TGCGCCAGCAGCCAAGATCAACAACAGCTCAACTATGGCTACACCTTC. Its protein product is CASSQDQQQLNYGYTF.

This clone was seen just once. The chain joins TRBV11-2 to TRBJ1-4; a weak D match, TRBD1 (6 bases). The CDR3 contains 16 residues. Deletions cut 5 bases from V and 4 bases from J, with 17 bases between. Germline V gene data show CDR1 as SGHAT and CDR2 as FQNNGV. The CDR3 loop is CASSTIQGKGNEKLFF. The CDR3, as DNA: TGTGCCAGCAGCACCATACAGGGCAAGGGTAATGAAAAACTGTTTTTT. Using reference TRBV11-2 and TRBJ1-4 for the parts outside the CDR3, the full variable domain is EAGVAQSPRYKIIEKRQSVAFWCNPISGHATLYWYQQILGQGPKLLIQFQNNGVVDDSQLPKDRFSAERLKGVDSTLKIQPAKLEDSAVYLCASSTIQGKGNEKLFFGSGTQLSVL.

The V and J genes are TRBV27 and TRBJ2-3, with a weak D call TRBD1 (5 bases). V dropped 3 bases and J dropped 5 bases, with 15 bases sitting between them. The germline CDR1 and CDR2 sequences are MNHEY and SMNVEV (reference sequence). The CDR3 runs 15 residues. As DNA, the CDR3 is TGTGCCAGCAGTTTTACTCAATCAAGGGGAGATACGCAGTATTTT. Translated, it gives CASSFTQSRGDTQYF.

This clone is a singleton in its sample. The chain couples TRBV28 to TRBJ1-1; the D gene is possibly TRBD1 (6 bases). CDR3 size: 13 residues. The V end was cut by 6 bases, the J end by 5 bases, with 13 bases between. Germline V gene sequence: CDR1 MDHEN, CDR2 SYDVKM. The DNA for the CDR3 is TGTGCCAGCAGACGCACAGGGAGAACTGAAGCTTTCTTT. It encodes CASRRTGRTEAFF.

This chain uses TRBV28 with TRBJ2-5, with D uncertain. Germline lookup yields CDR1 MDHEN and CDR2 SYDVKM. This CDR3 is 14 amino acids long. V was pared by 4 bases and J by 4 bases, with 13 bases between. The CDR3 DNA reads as TGTGCCAGCAGTTCCCCCAGCCGCGGAGAGACCCAGTACTTC. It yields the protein CASSSPSRGETQYF.